This T cell receptor beta chain was sequenced in a study of OX40 agonist ivuxolimab in advanced cancers. A note on the overall study: Ivuxolimab was a fully human IgG2 agonistic monoclonal antibody targeting the costimulatory receptor OX40 (CD134). Intravenous ivuxolimab was administered to patients every 2 weeks at six dose levels: 0.01, 0.1, 0.3, 1.5, 3 and 10 mg/kg. Of the roughly 50 dose-escalation patients, hepatocellular carcinoma was present in about 20, melanoma in roughly 15, renal cell carcinoma in 9 and head and neck cancer in 9. A male proportion of around 81% and a mean age of 60 years, ranging from roughly 20 to 80, were recorded for the dose-escalation cohort. Prior anti-PD-1, anti-PD-L1 or anti-CTLA-4 therapy was permitted, and checkpoint inhibitors had been received by more than 35% of dose-escalation patients. Three dose-escalation patients achieved partial responses, one with hepatocellular carcinoma and two with cutaneous melanoma. The point of sequencing TCRbeta in the periphery was to test whether ivuxolimab changed TCR sequence diversity and drove clonal T-cell expansion. The paper covers the monotherapy dose-escalation part of the phase I ivuxolimab trial, which included N of about 51 patients. Results the study describes overall, beyond this receptor: Low levels of normalized T-cell clonal expansion were also seen in some patients who did not respond. The antigen specificity of the clonally expanded peripheral T cells was not determined. After ivuxolimab, expanded clones were on average more numerous among CD8+ T cells than among CD4+ T cells. At doses of 0.1 to 3.0 mg/kg, clonal expansion of both CD4+ and CD8+ T cells in blood was seen between baseline and week 6. In the 0.1-3.0 mg/kg groups, partial responders had among the lowest normalized peripheral clonal expansion, particularly in CD8+ T cells.

About this clone: Which antigen it targets is not known. Nothing much larger sits one base from this clone, and base qualities are not available.

The cysteine opens and the phenylalanine closes a CDR3 of 16 amino acids. Here the CDR3 DNA is all that survives: 48 bases in frame from base 1. The germline V gene sets CDR1 to SGHRS and CDR2 to YFSETQ. Cut back by 6 bases and 2 bases, the V and J ends lie 19 bases apart. Genomic DNA was isolated from the sorted cells so that the TCRbeta CDR3 region could be sequenced. TCRbeta CDR3 regions were sequenced using the immunoSEQ Assay. Drawn from immuneACCESS, this table holds only the in-frame rearrangements with V and J called that TCRdb kept. Clones are partly lost; checked studies trace under half to an unresolved V gene and leave the rest unexplained. Across this sample there are about 64,000 clones, with about 85% seen only once. The ten largest clones capture about 1.3% of the sample. The trial excluded patients who had a history of autoimmune disease or who were on systemic immunosuppression. In every dose cohort, peripheral blood was drawn for TCR sequencing at baseline, cycle 4 day 1, and cycle 7 day 1. The samples were taken from a phase I, first-in-human, multicenter, open-label dose-escalation trial of ivuxolimab. Adults with locally advanced or metastatic head and neck squamous cell, hepatocellular, melanoma or renal cell carcinoma were enrolled in the trial. CD4+ and CD8+ T cells were sorted separately from peripheral blood before TCR sequencing.

The receptor comes from an adult with an advanced solid tumor such as melanoma, head and neck, liver or kidney cancer. This chain is built from TRBV5-1 and TRBJ2-3; TRBD2 is a weak D gene call, 5 bases matching. The starting material was CD4+ or CD8+ T cells sorted from blood, obtained in a trial of the OX40 agonist ivuxolimab. CDR3 protein: CASTGVAQGHTDTQYF. Here is the DNA: TGCGCCAGCACCGGGGTTGCCCAAGGTCACACAGATACGCAGTATTTT.